This passage covers 13 T cell receptor beta chains from one sample sequenced in a study of blood T cell repertoires in COVID-19. TCRdb's copy holds only in-frame clones and misses some; the assay was immunoSEQ multiplex PCR. The sample records approximately 330,000 clones, over 80% being singletons. Sequenced: peripheral blood. All receptors derive from a man younger than 40 with COVID-19, enrolled during active disease.

V gene TRBV11-2 combines with J gene TRBJ2-5; D uncertain. CDR3 length: 13 amino acids. Trimming removed 1 base at V and 5 bases at J, with 8 bases between. CDR1 is SGHAT and CDR2 is FQNNGV in the germline V gene. CDR3 sequence (DNA): TGTGCCAGCAGCTTAGCGCCTCGGGAGACCCAGTACTTC. Amino acids: CASSLAPRETQYF.

The rearrangement links TRBV6-2 or TRBV6-3 to TRBJ2-3; the match to TRBD2 covers 9 bases. Germline loops: CDR1 MNHEY, CDR2 SVGEGT. The CDR3 covers 16 residues. V trimming: 5 bases; J trimming: 0 bases; junction bases outside the gene matches: 6. Here the CDR3 reads CASSPMLAGSTDTQYF. Here the CDR3 DNA reads TGTGCCAGCAGTCCCATGCTAGCGGGGAGCACAGATACGCAGTATTTT.

V and J are TRBV7-3 and TRBJ2-3, with D tentatively TRBD2 (5 bases). The CDR3 runs 14 residues. Germline V gene data show CDR1 as SGHTA and CDR2 as FQGTGA. V was pared by 3 bases and J by 2 bases, with 9 bases between. The CDR3 is CASSLRTVTDTQYF. The CDR3 bases are TGTGCCAGCAGCTTGAGGACTGTCACAGATACGCAGTATTTT.

The rearrangement links TRBV11-2 to TRBJ1-6, with 11 bases aligning to TRBD1. The CDR3 runs to 18 residues. Germline V gene sequence: CDR1 SGHAT, CDR2 FQNNGV. Trimming removed 3 bases from V and 5 bases from J; junction bases left unmatched: 9. CDR3 protein: CASSLHGQGATNNSPLHF. The CDR3 nucleotides are TGTGCCAGCAGCTTGCATGGACAGGGGGCTACAAATAATTCACCCCTCCACTTT.

The genes are TRBV7-3 and TRBJ2-3; TRBD2 might be the D (6 bases). This CDR3 has 15 amino acids. In germline, CDR1 is SGHTA, CDR2 FQGTGA. Trimming shortened V by 1 base and J by 2 bases, and 10 bases separated the two germline ends. This CDR3 reads CASSLNRGDTDTQYF. The CDR3 DNA is TGTGCCAGCAGCTTAAACCGCGGGGACACAGATACGCAGTATTTT.

CDR3 region: CATSDWRTGLLAYNEQFF. The CDR3 DNA reads TGTGCCACCAGTGATTGGCGGACAGGTCTACTAGCTTACAATGAGCAGTTCTTC. V is TRBV24-1 and J is TRBJ2-1, with D possibly matching TRBD1 (7 bases). Germline-derived CDR1 and CDR2 are KGHDR and SFDVKD. The CDR3 spans 18 residues. V shed 2 bases and J shed 4 bases, with 20 bases lying between them.

This rearrangement joins TRBV25-1 to TRBJ2-7, with 11 bases lining up with TRBD1. Germline V gene data show CDR1 as MGHDK and CDR2 as SYGVNS. The CDR3 is made up of 16 amino acids. V was clipped by 0 bases and J by 4 bases; unmatched bases: 5. CDR3 residues: CASSEYGTGGKYEQYF. CDR3 DNA sequence: TGTGCCAGCAGTGAATATGGGACAGGGGGTAAATACGAGCAGTACTTC.

The genes are TRBV7-2 and TRBJ1-6, with D uncertain. Germline CDR1 SGHTA, CDR2 FQGNSA. Trimming left V 1 base short and J 2 bases short, with 12 bases between. The CDR3 loop spans 17 amino acids. The CDR3 DNA is TGTGCCAGCAGCTTAGGGGTCGGCAGGCCCTATAATTCACCCCTCCACTTT. Translation: CASSLGVGRPYNSPLHF.

This chain connects TRBV28 to TRBJ2-4; 11 nucleotides align to TRBD2. Germline V lookup: CDR1 MDHEN, CDR2 SYDVKM. This CDR3 is built from 19 residues. The ends lost 5 bases at V and 1 base at J; junction bases unmatched: 13. For the CDR3, the DNA is TGTGCCAGCAGTCCCCCATTAGCGGGAGGGCCCTCGGCCAAAAACATTCAGTACTTC. Translating it yields CASSPPLAGGPSAKNIQYF.

V gene TRBV28 combines with J gene TRBJ1-1, with D possibly being TRBD1 (6 bases). CDR1 and CDR2 (germline): MDHEN, SYDVKM. The CDR3 is made up of 14 amino acids. V was cut by 8 bases and J by 7 bases, with 20 bases left in between. CDR3 sequence reads: CASAVPTGPFEAFF. The DNA of the CDR3 is TGTGCCAGCGCTGTACCGACAGGCCCGTTTGAAGCTTTCTTT. Combining the CDR3 with reference TRBV28 and TRBJ1-1 gives the whole variable domain DVKVTQSSRYLVKRTGEKVFLECVQDMDHENMFWYRQDPGLGLRLIYFSYDVKMKEKGDIPEGYSVSREKKERFSLILESASTNQTSMYLCASAVPTGPFEAFFGQGTRLTVV.

This rearrangement joins TRBV3-1 (or the pseudogene TRBV3-2) to TRBJ2-5; 15 positions match TRBD2. The germline CDR1 and CDR2 sequences are LGHDT and YNNKEL (reference sequence). V dropped 7 bases and J dropped 2; count of bases not matched to a gene: 8. The CDR3 spans 17 residues. The CDR3 is CASTMPGLAGGQETQYF. The DNA for the CDR3 is TGTGCCAGCACCATGCCGGGACTAGCGGGGGGACAAGAGACCCAGTACTTC.

Of note for this clone: The junction shows a germline mismatch at one end, possibly a read error. The V gene is TRBV6-1, the J gene TRBJ2-7; 7 nucleotides agree with TRBD2. Germline V gives CDR1 MNHNS, CDR2 SASEGT. The CDR3 is made up of 14 amino acids. The CDR3 is CASSEGGGRYAQYF. CDR3 sequence (DNA): TGTGCCAGCAGTGAAGGCGGGGGAAGATACGCGCAGTACTTC.

CDR3 loop: CASSQARLAGVSETQYF. CDR3 sequence (DNA): TGTGCCAGCAGCCAAGCCCGACTAGCGGGAGTTTCGGAGACCCAGTACTTC. The rearrangement links TRBV3-1 (or the pseudogene TRBV3-2) to TRBJ2-5; 12 nucleotides line up with TRBD2. Germline-derived CDR1 and CDR2 are LGHDT and YNNKEL (reference sequence). The V gene end was trimmed by 1 base and the J gene end by 5 bases; junction bases not matched to a gene: 8. The length of the CDR3 is 17 residues.